The present TCR beta chain was sequenced within a study of early T cells in non-severe SARS-CoV-2 infection. General study findings and limits: CD4 and private specificities were missed by VDJdb matching, which favored anti-spike CD8 responses.

The protocol attached unique molecular identifiers to individual cDNA molecules. TCRdb reprocessed the 5' RACE reads via MiXCR and lists one record per CDR3 protein. The sample gives approximately 47,000 distinct CDR3 sequences, 6.2% of which show up once; about 7% is in the top ten. A few counts support this clonotype. No antigen is known for it. This CDR3 comprises 14 residues. Germline CDR1 and CDR2: DFQATT and SNEGSKA (reference sequence). J was trimmed by 5 bases and V by 5 bases; bases with no gene match: 5. This specimen was whole blood, taken at baseline. This sequence originates from an adult who was a healthcare worker with PCR-confirmed SARS-CoV-2 infection or an uninfected control (not recorded which). The chain has TRBV20-1 and TRBJ2-5; 13 nucleotides line up with TRBD2. The CDR3 loop reads CSAGLAGVDETQYF. The CDR3 nucleotides read TGCAGTGCTGGACTAGCGGGAGTTGATGAGACCCAGTACTTC.